One and the same sample provided the 28 T cell receptor beta chains below, sequenced in a study of T cell changes during pregnancy in multiple sclerosis. Profiling relied on immunoSEQ multiplex PCR, and the TCRdb table lists in-frame clones only, not all of them. Here the sample spans under 20,000 clones, approximately 87% being singletons. The sample in question was CD8+ T cells from peripheral blood mononuclear cells, obtained after pregnancy. The source is a female donor with multiple sclerosis, enrolled in a pregnancy study.

V gene TRBV5-1 combines with J gene TRBJ2-1, with D possibly TRBD2 on 5 matching bases. Germline-derived CDR1 and CDR2 are SGHRS and YFSETQ. The V gene lost 2 bases and the J gene lost 2 bases, with 14 bases spanning the gap. CDR3 length: 16 amino acids. CDR3 DNA: TGCGCCAGCAGCTTTTTCGGGATTGGGACCTACAATGAGCAGTTCTTC. Amino acid sequence: CASSFFGIGTYNEQFF.

V usage is TRBV5-1 and J usage is TRBJ2-1; 14 bases fit TRBD2. The CDR3 is made up of 19 amino acids. Germline CDR1 SGHRS, CDR2 YFSETQ. V shed 6 bases, J shed 1 base, and the junction held 12 bases outside the gene matches. The CDR3 loop is CASTKGGTSGRGSYNEQFF. The CDR3 DNA reads TGCGCCAGCACAAAGGGGGGGACTAGCGGGAGAGGGTCCTACAATGAGCAGTTCTTC.

The V gene is TRBV30, the J gene TRBJ2-1, with TRBD1 as a possible D gene (5 bases). CDR3 length: 13 residues. Germline CDR1 and CDR2: GTSNPN and SVGIG (reference sequence). V shed 1 base and J shed 3 bases, with 7 bases lying between them. In DNA form, the CDR3 reads TGTGCCTGGAGTGCGGACAACTACAATGAGCAGTTCTTC. It yields the protein CAWSADNYNEQFF.

J is TRBJ1-2 and V is TRBV9; 7 nucleotides line up with TRBD1. Germline V CDR1 and CDR2: SGDLS, YYNGEE. This CDR3 comprises 13 residues. J lost 3 bases, V lost 2 bases, and 1 base had no gene match. The CDR3 loop is CASSVGTDYGYTF. The CDR3 bases are TGTGCCAGCAGCGTCGGGACAGACTATGGCTACACCTTC.

V gene TRBV28 combines with J gene TRBJ2-5; unclear D gene. Deletions cut 5 bases from V and 5 bases from J, with 15 bases between. The CDR3 runs 14 residues. Germline assignment: CDR1 MDHEN and CDR2 SYDVKM. The CDR3 loop is CASSRVPVGETQYF. For the CDR3, the DNA is TGTGCCAGCAGTCGAGTTCCGGTGGGCGAGACCCAGTACTTC.

The rearrangement joins TRBV28 to TRBJ1-1, with TRBD1 identical over 7 bases. The CDR3 runs 17 residues. The ends lost 5 bases at V and 2 bases at J; junction bases unmatched: 14. Germline CDR1 is MDHEN and CDR2 is SYDVKM. In DNA form, the CDR3 reads TGTGCCAGCAGTGCGGGCAGGGGGGTCCACCTTAACACTGAAGCTTTCTTT. Protein: CASSAGRGVHLNTEAFF. The full variable domain, rest sourced from reference TRBV28 and TRBJ1-1, is DVKVTQSSRYLVKRTGEKVFLECVQDMDHENMFWYRQDPGLGLRLIYFSYDVKMKEKGDIPEGYSVSREKKERFSLILESASTNQTSMYLCASSAGRGVHLNTEAFFGQGTRLTVV.

The chain uses TRBV18 and TRBJ2-5; TRBD1 matches 7 bases. Losses at the gene ends were 3 bases for V and 5 bases for J; bases not matched to a gene: 12. The CDR3 has 16 residues. Germline lookup yields CDR1 KGHSH and CDR2 LQKENI. CDR3 DNA sequence: TGTGCCAGCTCACCCTTGAGAGGGGGCAACACCGAGACCCAGTACTTC. Protein product: CASSPLRGGNTETQYF.

This clone was seen just once. The genes are TRBV6-6 and TRBJ1-5, with D unresolved. The CDR3 consists of 16 residues. V gave up 6 bases and J gave up 2 bases, with 17 bases separating them. The V gene's germline CDR1 is MNHNY and CDR2 SVGAGI (reference sequence). CDR3 protein: CASRPRPPRGNQPQHF. Here the CDR3 DNA reads TGTGCCAGCAGACCCCGGCCACCGCGGGGCAATCAGCCCCAGCATTTT.

The rearrangement links TRBV7-9 to TRBJ2-3, with 10 positions matching TRBD1. In germline, CDR1 is SEHNR, CDR2 FQNEAQ (reference sequence). The CDR3 contains 16 residues. The junction had 10 bases not matched to a gene; V was cut back by 5 bases and J by 5 bases. CDR3 in amino acids: CASSEQTGGVGDTQYF. In DNA, the CDR3 is TGTGCCAGCAGCGAACAGACAGGGGGCGTAGGAGATACGCAGTATTTT.

Only one count was recorded for this clone. The chain joins TRBV5-1 to TRBJ1-2; the match to TRBD1 covers 9 bases. Looked up from germline, CDR1 is SGHRS and CDR2 is YFSETQ. The CDR3 loop spans 18 amino acids. V lost 4 bases, J lost 5 bases, and 18 bases stayed unmatched. Here the CDR3 reads CASSLNRDRAPWGYGYTF. For the CDR3, the DNA is TGCGCCAGCAGCCTTAACCGGGACAGGGCCCCTTGGGGTTATGGCTACACCTTC.

The V call is TRBV7-3, the J call TRBJ2-1, with D possibly being TRBD2 (8 bases). Per the germline V gene, CDR1 is SGHTA and CDR2 is FQGTGA. This CDR3 comprises 15 residues. V lost 2 bases to trimming and J lost 8 bases, with 16 bases between them. In DNA, the CDR3 is TGTGCCAGCAGCTTAGGGGATAGCGGGACAGATGAGCAGTTCTTC. Its protein is CASSLGDSGTDEQFF.

The chain employs TRBV5-1 and TRBJ2-7; tentatively, D is TRBD1 (6 bases). Germline CDR1 reads SGHRS; CDR2 reads YFSETQ. CDR3 length: 12 amino acids. With 0 bases removed from V and 7 bases from J, the gap between germline ends came to 8 bases. CDR3 sequence reads: CASSLEGGEQYF. CDR3 coding DNA: TGCGCCAGCAGCTTGGAAGGGGGAGAGCAGTACTTC.

The chain links TRBV2 to TRBJ2-5; TRBD1 agrees at 8 bases. CDR1 is SNHLY, CDR2 FYNNEI, per germline. The V segment lost 7 bases and the J segment 2 bases; nucleotides outside the gene matches: 9. The length of the CDR3 is 15 residues. The chain's CDR3 is CASTLQWTGQETQYF. The CDR3 bases are TGTGCCAGCACCTTACAGTGGACAGGGCAAGAGACCCAGTACTTC.

The chain combines TRBV5-6 with TRBJ1-2; 8 bases are shared with TRBD1. Trimming removed 4 bases from V and 1 base from J; junction bases left unmatched: 9. The length of the CDR3 is 16 residues. CDR1 and CDR2 from the germline V gene are SGHDT and YYEEEE. The DNA for the CDR3 is TGTGCCAGCAGCCAGGGGGCAGCTGGACTTAACTATGGCTACACCTTC. Its protein is CASSQGAAGLNYGYTF.

V gene TRBV4-1 combines with J gene TRBJ2-1; 8 nucleotides match TRBD2. The CDR3 is 16 amino acids. V was pared by 1 base and J by 6 bases, with 8 bases of the junction left unmatched. Germline V CDR1 and CDR2: MGHRA, YSYEKL. CDR3 sequence (DNA): TGCGCCAGCAGCCAAGTTGACCTAGCGGGTTTCAATGAGCAGTTCTTC. It is translated as CASSQVDLAGFNEQFF.

CDR3: CASSEASRIYGYTF. The CDR3 DNA reads as TGTGCCAGCAGTGAAGCGTCCAGGATCTATGGCTACACCTTC. This chain joins TRBV6-1 and TRBJ1-2; no definite D call. Germline CDR1 and CDR2: MNHNS and SASEGT. V was pared by 0 bases and J by 4 bases, with 9 bases between. This CDR3 comprises 14 residues.

The V call is TRBV11-3, the J call TRBJ1-1, with no clear D. Between the trimmed V and J ends, which lost 5 bases and 4 bases, there was a span of 8 bases. The CDR3 loop spans 12 amino acids. CDR1 is SGHNT and CDR2 is YENEEA in the germline V gene. The CDR3 DNA sequence: TGTGCCAGCAGCGTGGGAGGCACTGAAGCTTTCTTT. The encoded protein is CASSVGGTEAFF.

The chain recombines TRBV7-2 with TRBJ1-5; 7 bases agree with TRBD1. Germline V gives CDR1 SGHTA, CDR2 FQGNSA. Losses at the gene ends were 5 bases for V and 0 bases for J; bases not matched to a gene: 7. This CDR3 comprises 16 residues. For the CDR3, the DNA is TGTGCCAGCAGCCGAACAGGGGATTATAGCAATCAGCCCCAGCATTTT. It codes for CASSRTGDYSNQPQHF.

V usage is TRBV11-3 and J usage is TRBJ2-7, with 7 bases identical to TRBD1. V lost 6 bases, J lost 3 bases, and 5 bases stayed unmatched. From germline, CDR1 is SGHNT and CDR2 YENEEA. The CDR3 extends over 13 amino acids. The CDR3 here is CASSPRQGYEQYF. CDR3 coding DNA: TGTGCCAGCAGTCCTAGACAGGGCTACGAGCAGTACTTC.

The rearrangement joins TRBV9 to TRBJ2-7; 15 positions match TRBD2. The CDR3 is made up of 17 amino acids. Germline trimming cut 3 bases from V and 3 bases from J; bases unmatched to any gene: 7. Germline values: CDR1 SGDLS, CDR2 YYNGEE. CDR3 sequence (DNA): TGTGCCAGCAGCGCGGGACTAGCGGGAGGAGGAAACTACGAGCAGTACTTC. Translating gives CASSAGLAGGGNYEQYF.

V and J are TRBV4-1 and TRBJ2-7; D is unclear. The V gene's germline CDR1 is MGHRA and CDR2 YSYEKL. The CDR3 runs 15 residues. Trimming cost V 3 bases and J 5 bases, with 17 bases left between them. As DNA, the CDR3 is TGCGCCAGCAGCCAGGTCAACGAAGCCTTCGACGAGCAGTACTTC. The encoded protein is CASSQVNEAFDEQYF.

The gene calls are TRBV11-2 and TRBJ2-2; 7 bases line up with TRBD1. The CDR3 consists of 14 residues. The trim removed 4 bases at V and 5 bases at J, leaving 4 bases unmatched. Germline V gene lookup returns CDR1 SGHAT and CDR2 FQNNGV. The CDR3 region is CASSSDRETGELFF. The CDR3 bases are TGTGCCAGCAGCTCAGACAGGGAAACCGGGGAGCTGTTTTTT.

The chain combines TRBV27 with TRBJ2-7, with a possible D match to TRBD2 (5 bases). Germline CDR1 reads MNHEY; CDR2 reads SMNVEV (reference sequence). CDR3 length equals 15 residues. Trimming removed 6 bases at V and 3 bases at J, with 18 bases between. DNA for the CDR3: TGTGCCAGCAGCCTCGCACCCCTGGGAGACTACGAGCAGTACTTC. Protein: CASSLAPLGDYEQYF.

The V gene is TRBV13, the J gene TRBJ2-7, with D tentatively TRBD1 (6 bases). From germline, CDR1 is PRHDT and CDR2 FYEKMQ (reference sequence). The CDR3 length is 14 residues. V lost 3 bases, J lost 6 bases, and 15 bases lay in between. The CDR3 DNA reads as TGTGCCAGCAGCTTGGCAGGGGCCCCTAGCGAGCAGTACTTC. Translation: CASSLAGAPSEQYF.

This chain connects TRBV5-6 to TRBJ1-2; 11 bases align to TRBD1. V was pared by 3 bases and J by 5 bases, with 0 bases of the junction left unmatched. CDR3 size: 13 residues. CDR1 and CDR2 (germline): SGHDT, YYEEEE. The CDR3, as DNA: TGTGCCAGCAGCTGGGACAGGGGGTATGGCTACACCTTC. Translation gives CASSWDRGYGYTF.

This chain connects TRBV7-9 to TRBJ1-1; D not certain. The CDR3 runs to 14 residues. CDR1 is SEHNR and CDR2 is FQNEAQ in the germline V gene (reference sequence). Deletions cut 2 bases from V and 3 bases from J, with 10 bases between. CDR3 residues: CASSLKFLYTEAFF. CDR3 nucleotides: TGTGCCAGCAGCTTAAAATTTCTTTACACTGAAGCTTTCTTT.

The chain employs TRBV18 and TRBJ2-6, with 10 bases fitting TRBD1. Germline CDR1 and CDR2: KGHSH and LQKENI. CDR3 length: 18 residues. V dropped 1 base and J dropped 2; count of bases not matched to a gene: 5. In DNA form, the CDR3 reads TGTGCCAGCTCACCACGAAGGGACAGGGGAACTGGGGCCAACGTCCTGACTTTC. Encoded protein: CASSPRRDRGTGANVLTF.

The V call is TRBV7-9, the J call TRBJ2-3, with 7 bases that match TRBD1. The CDR3 covers 17 residues. Germline values: CDR1 SEHNR, CDR2 FQNEAQ (reference sequence). V was clipped by 8 bases and J by 2 bases; unmatched bases: 16. CDR3 bases: TGTGCCAGCCTACGGGACAGTCCTACGTGGGACACAGATACGCAGTATTTT. Protein product: CASLRDSPTWDTDTQYF.